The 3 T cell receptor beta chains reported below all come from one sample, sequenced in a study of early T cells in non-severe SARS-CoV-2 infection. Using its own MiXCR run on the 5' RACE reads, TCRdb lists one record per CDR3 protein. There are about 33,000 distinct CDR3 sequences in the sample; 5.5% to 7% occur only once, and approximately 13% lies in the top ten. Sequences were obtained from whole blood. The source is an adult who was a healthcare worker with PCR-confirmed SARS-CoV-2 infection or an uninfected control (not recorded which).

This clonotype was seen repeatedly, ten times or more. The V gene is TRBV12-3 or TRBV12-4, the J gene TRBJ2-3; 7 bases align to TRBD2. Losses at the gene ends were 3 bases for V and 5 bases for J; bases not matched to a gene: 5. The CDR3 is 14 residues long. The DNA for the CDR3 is TGTGCCAGCAGTTTTCAAGCGGGAAGAGATACGCAGTATTTT. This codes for CASSFQAGRDTQYF.

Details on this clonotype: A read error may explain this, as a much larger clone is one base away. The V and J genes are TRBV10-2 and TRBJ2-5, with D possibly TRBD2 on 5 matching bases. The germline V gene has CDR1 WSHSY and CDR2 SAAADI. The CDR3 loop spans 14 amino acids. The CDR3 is CASSSGGEQVTQYF. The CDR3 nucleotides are TGCGCCAGTTCGAGTGGTGGGGAGCAAGTGACCCAGTACTTC.

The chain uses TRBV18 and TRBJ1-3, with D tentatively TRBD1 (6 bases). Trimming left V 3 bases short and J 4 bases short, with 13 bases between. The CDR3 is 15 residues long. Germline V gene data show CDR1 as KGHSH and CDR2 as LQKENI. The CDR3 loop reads CASSPYQGNGNTIYF. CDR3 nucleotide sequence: TGTGCCAGCTCACCTTACCAGGGGAACGGAAACACCATATATTTT. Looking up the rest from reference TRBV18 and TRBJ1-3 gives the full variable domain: NAGVMQNPRHLVRRRGQEARLRCSPMKGHSHVYWYRQLPEEGLKFMVYLQKENIIDESGMPKERFSAEFPKEGPSILRIQQVVRGDSAAYFCASSPYQGNGNTIYFGEGSWLTVV.